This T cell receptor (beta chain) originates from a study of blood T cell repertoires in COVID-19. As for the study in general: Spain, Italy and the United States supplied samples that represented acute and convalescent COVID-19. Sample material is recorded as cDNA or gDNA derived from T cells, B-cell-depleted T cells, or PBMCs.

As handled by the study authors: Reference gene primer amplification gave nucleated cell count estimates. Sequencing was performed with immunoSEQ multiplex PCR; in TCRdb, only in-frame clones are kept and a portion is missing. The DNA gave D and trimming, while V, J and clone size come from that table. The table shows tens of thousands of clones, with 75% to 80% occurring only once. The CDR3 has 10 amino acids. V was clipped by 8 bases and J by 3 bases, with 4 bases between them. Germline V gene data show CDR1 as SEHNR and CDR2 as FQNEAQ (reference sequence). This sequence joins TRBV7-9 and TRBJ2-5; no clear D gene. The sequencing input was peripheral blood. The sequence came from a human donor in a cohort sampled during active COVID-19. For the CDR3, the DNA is TGTGCCAGCGGAGAAGAGACCCAGTACTTC. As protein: CASGEETQYF. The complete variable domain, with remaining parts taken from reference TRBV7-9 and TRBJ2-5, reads DTGVSQNPRHKITKRGQNVTFRCDPISEHNRLYWYRQTLGQGPEFLTYFQNEAQLEKSRLLSDRFSAERPKGSFSTLEIQRTEQGDSAMYLCASGEETQYFGPGTRLLVL.